Included here is one T cell receptor (beta chain) sequence, with context. The data belong to a study of blood T cell repertoires in COVID-19. Whole-study context: The United States, Italy and Spain supplied acute and convalescent COVID-19 samples. T cells, B-cell-depleted T cells, or PBMCs supplied cDNA or gDNA.

Per the original methods: Using reference gene primer amplification, nucleated cell counts were estimated. TCRdb's table, derived via immunoSEQ multiplex PCR, lists solely in-frame clones and lacks some. V and J calls and clone size come straight from that table; D and trimming were deduced from the DNA. The sample contains fewer than 400,000 clones, roughly nine tenths of which appear only once. Two consecutive negative NP/OP PCR tests, clearance, or resolved symptoms defined Cohort 3 recovery. The origin of this receptor is a woman aged 30 to 39 who had recovered from COVID-19. Sequencing was performed on PBMCs or T cells enriched from blood (not recorded which).

The CDR3 here is CASREDRGLNTEAFF. DNA of the CDR3: TGTGCCAGTAGAGAGGACAGGGGACTTAACACTGAAGCTTTCTTT. The rearrangement uses TRBV19 and TRBJ1-1; 9 nucleotides agree with TRBD1. V trimming: 6 bases; J trimming: 2 bases; junction bases outside the gene matches: 7. CDR3 length equals 15 residues. Germline V CDR1 and CDR2: LNHDA, SQIVND (reference sequence). The complete variable domain, with remaining parts taken from reference TRBV19 and TRBJ1-1, reads DGGITQSPKYLFRKEGQNVTLSCEQNLNHDAMYWYRQDPGQGLRLIYYSQIVNDFQKGDIAEGYSVSREKKESFPLTVTSAQKNPTAFYLCASREDRGLNTEAFFGQGTRLTVV.